This T cell receptor (beta chain) was recorded in a study of OX40 agonist ivuxolimab in advanced cancers. Study-wide findings and caveats: Dosing at 0.1 to 3.0 mg/kg was accompanied by clonal expansion of CD4+ and CD8+ blood T cells by week 6. CD8+ T cells (on average) carried more expanded clones than CD4+ T cells.

Turning to this clone: Its specificity is unknown.

This CDR3 has 12 residues. Germline V gene sequence: CDR1 MDHEN, CDR2 SYDVKM. V lost 4 bases, J lost 4 bases, and 8 bases lay in between. Clones were read by immunoSEQ multiplex PCR, and TCRdb kept only the in-frame ones, dropping some. The top ten clones hold under 11% of a sample with about 11,000 clones, 82% of them seen once. The receptor was isolated from an adult with an advanced solid tumor such as melanoma, head and neck, liver or kidney cancer. V gene TRBV28 combines with J gene TRBJ2-7; perhaps TRBD1 as D (5 bases). The source material was CD4+ or CD8+ T cells sorted from blood, sampled in a trial of the OX40 agonist ivuxolimab. CDR3 in amino acids: CASSSTDYEQYF. In DNA, the CDR3 is TGTGCCAGCAGTTCGACAGATTACGAGCAGTACTTC.